This record looks at one T cell receptor beta chain sequence and its context. This sample was taken from a study of control samples from healthy donors and cancer patients. The germline gives CDR1 MNHEY, CDR2 SVGEGT. V lost 6 bases and J 0 bases, leaving 6 bases between the germline ends. The CDR3 contains 13 residues. Here immunoSEQ multiplex PCR was the method, and the copy in TCRdb shows in-frame clones only, minus some. The table records around 170,000 clones, 90% of them present only once. V is TRBV6-2 or TRBV6-3 and J is TRBJ1-5; D remains unclear. The sample consisted of blood. This sequence was found in a woman between 45 and 65 years old in good health. As DNA, the CDR3 is TGTGCCAGCAGCTTCCCTAGCAATCAGCCCCAGCATTTT. Translated, it gives CASSFPSNQPQHF.